This T cell receptor beta chain was recovered during a study of cytomegalovirus exposure and HLA in healthy donors (dated by TCRdb to 2016 to 2017). Turning to the overall study: In an earlier analysis of under 600 of the donors, roughly 300 Gb of sequence data and approximately 120 million unique TCR beta sequences from 180 million or so T cells were reported. Roughly 300 gigabases of sequencing data and around 88 million unique TCR sequences made up an early release that covered under 750 HLA-typed donors. The genetic ancestry cluster associated with self-reported Caucasian donors included around 76% of the roughly 390 genotyped donors. The study was designed to test whether signatures of past pathogen exposure could be identified by cataloging public T cell receptors. The T cell repertoires of 666 subjects were profiled by immunosequencing and related to cytomegalovirus serostatus. A separate validation cohort of approximately 120 different subjects was used in addition to the approximately 700-subject first cohort. The study combined high-throughput TCR immunosequencing, statistical association of individual TCRs with disease status, and machine learning to predict cytomegalovirus infection status. A later analysis re-examined previously published TCR beta repertoires from just over 650 donors and added high-resolution HLA genotyping to investigate patterns of TCR occurrence. Rather than drawing on any new phenotypic data, the later analysis identified candidate immune exposures from TCR beta sequences and the way those sequences occurred across donors. To decide whether each TCR beta V gene segment behaved as functional or pseudogenic, an earlier analysis of several hundred of the donors relied on high-throughput TCR beta sequencing. Donor age, sex, ethnicity and CMV serostatus were compiled together with the repertoire data. A later genetic analysis took genome-wide SNP genotypes for 398 of the 666 donors and used that subset as a discovery cohort. All discovery cohort repertoires had been generated using a single sequencing platform. HLA typing included class I and class II loci at four-digit resolution. The number of typed donors differed by locus: about 620-640 for A, B, C, DRB1 and DQB1; roughly 510 for DQA1; 606 for DPA1; and 400 to 480 for DPB1. Roughly five DR-DQ haplotypes were treated as single units for association and clustering because of strong linkage in the cohort. Across approximately 400 genotyped donors of the cohort, an average of about 240,000 unique TCR beta nucleotide sequences per donor were sequenced, and roughly 18% of those sequences were non-productive. General study outcomes and caveats: Most CMV-associated TCR beta chains appeared to be HLA-restricted in a later analysis, and the HLA associations seemed to be driven largely by CMV exposure. When HLA alleles, especially DR and DQ, strongly co-occurred, TCR associations were difficult to assign to individual alleles. At a false discovery rate of 0.05, a later analysis linked under 20,000 TCR beta sequences to specific HLA alleles. Because HLA typing was missing for some donors at each locus, association tests included only the typed subset. Because counts were too low, roughly 17 rarely observed V segments, including chromosome 9 orphons, were left out of the earlier analysis of about 500 of the donors. According to a later genetic analysis, donors in an Asian-associated ancestry cluster had fewer N-insertions in productive TCRs than the approximately 700-donor mean. In a later analysis, HLA-associated TCR beta chains were found to be more clonally expanded and to have lower generation probabilities than equally common non-associated chains. This cohort had only TCR beta chains sequenced, and the lack of alpha or paired-chain data limited which features could be detected. The only immune exposure information available for the cohort was CMV serostatus. It was suggested by the authors that the approach could potentially be generalized to other disease states and immunological phenotypes. A later genetic analysis associated a missense DCLRE1C variant with V-gene and J-gene trimming of TCR beta chains, and an independent cohort replicated the association. The study gave a list of under 200 TCR beta chains associated with cytomegalovirus. In vitro tests confirmed that a few of the cytomegalovirus-associated TCR beta chains recognize cytomegalovirus antigens. Most TCR sequences were observed very rarely across donors, whereas some public TCRs were present in many individuals. Linkage disequilibrium might explain the correlated functional status among segregating V segments, but an unknown experimental factor could not be ruled out. In a later analysis, several top co-occurrence clusters were reported to appear linked to parvovirus B19, influenza, CMV and Epstein-Barr virus. In an earlier analysis of about 600 of the donors, most TCR beta V segments appeared in productive rearrangements about 87% or about 30% of the time, broadly matching IMGT annotations. According to a later analysis, TCR association rates differed among HLA loci, with DRB1 alleles showing the most associated TCRs and HLA-C alleles showing the fewest. The presence/absence analyses assumed that sequencing depth was roughly uniform across donors, and that assumption may not be true. A further reported finding was that TCR beta sequences accurately predicted the HLA-A and HLA-B alleles for most subjects in the first cohort. The classifier was reported to diagnose cytomegalovirus status with high specificity and sensitivity in both the original cohort and the validation cohort. A group of highly shared sequence variants was considered likely to be a technical artifact of the sequencing pipeline.

This clone occurred once. Its antigen has not been determined. It has no much larger one-base neighbor in the sample; base qualities were not kept. In total, 500 to 700 healthy bone marrow donors made up the cohort. Cohort members were all nominally healthy when sampled, although unrecorded immune exposures were likely present. The donor tested CMV seronegative, placing the donor among the approximately 400 seronegative members of the cohort. Each donor provided a peripheral blood sample, and peripheral blood mononuclear cells were used for TCR beta sequencing. The Qiagen DNeasy Blood Extraction Kit was used to extract genomic DNA from the blood cell samples. The protocol used for the library was the immunoSEQ multiplex PCR assay. The multiplex PCR relied on a mix of 60 forward primers for TCR Vbeta segments and 13 reverse primers for TCR Jbeta segments. A multiplex PCR assay on genomic DNA amplified the CDR3 region of rearranged TCR beta genes. On the Illumina HiSeq System, the amplified TCR beta libraries were sequenced as 87-base-pair reads. Processing in the source paper ran as follows. In a later analysis, around 80 million unique TCR beta chains were counted across the roughly 610 repertoires, and approximately 11 million of these chains were shared by at least two donors. Raw reads were error-corrected and collapsed into unique sequences with a nearest-neighbor algorithm that merged closely related sequences to remove PCR and sequencing errors. To assign V, D and J gene segments, CDR3 sequences were aligned to IMGT reference sequences. For a sequence to be retained, a match of at least six nucleotides was required to both a V gene segment and a J gene segment. A rearrangement counted as productive if the CDR3 had no stop codons and remained in frame with V and J, and every other rearrangement counted as non-productive. CDR3 was defined according to IMGT convention as the region running from the second conserved V-encoded cysteine to the conserved J-encoded phenylalanine. Sequences without an unambiguous match to a single V gene segment were excluded from the earlier analysis of a few hundred of the donors. In an earlier analysis of approximately 610 of the donors, V segments were called functional above 56.7% productive rearrangements and were called segregating when the between-donor standard deviation exceeded 5%. A statistical classification framework was built to diagnose cytomegalovirus status from the catalog of TCR beta chain sequences. V and J gene assignment, in a later analysis, came from comparing TCR nucleotide sequences with IMGT/GENE-DB human TR gene sequences. A later analysis assigned CDR3 sequences and most-parsimonious VDJ recombination scenarios with the TCRdist pipeline. In a later analysis, each TCR beta chain was defined by its CDR3 amino acid sequence together with its V-gene family, and reads lacking a unique V-gene family were excluded. A later analysis removed several hundred highly shared, low-generation-probability nucleotide sequences to deal with suspected cross-contamination and a sequencing artifact. A later analysis calculated a clonal expansion index for each public chain from normalized within-repertoire ranks of inferred template counts. In a later analysis, generation probabilities were computed with a VDJ recombination model fitted to out-of-frame rearrangements, and the resulting probabilities were checked against IGoR. In a later analysis, TCR-TCR, TCR-HLA and TCR-CMV co-occurrence was scored with hypergeometric tests, and a repertoire-size bias correction was applied to TCR pairs. To estimate false discovery rates, a later analysis permuted the HLA or CMV assignments 20 times. In a later analysis, co-occurring TCRs were grouped using DBSCAN, with TCRdist sequence similarity added in when clustering inside HLA-allele-positive subsets. Co-occurrence clustering excluded repertoires with fewer than 30,000 or more than 120,000 public chains, plus five with anomalous nucleotide sharing. The immuneACCESS repertoire file appears here via TCRdb, limited to in-frame rearrangements. These files lack a portion of the clones; in checked studies, under half of the deficit traces to unresolved V genes, and the cause of the others is not known. V and J calls and clone size follow that table, whereas D and trimming were derived from the DNA. Recorded for this sample are 110,000 to 150,000 clones; over 70% of them occurred a single time. Around 4.9% of the sample is taken by the ten largest.

The sample consisted of PBMCs. The sequence came from a male donor in good health and CMV-seronegative.

The CDR3 in this case is CASSPYSDMMGEQFF. The DNA sequence is given as TGTGCCAGCAGTCCTTACTCCGACATGATGGGTGAGCAGTTCTTC. The chain is assembled from TRBV6-5 and TRBJ2-1; too little of a D gene remains to name it. As encoded in the germline V gene, CDR1 is MNHEY while CDR2 is SVGAGI. At the junction V is shortened by 5 bases and J by 9 bases, with 20 bases in between. The CDR3 runs 15 residues from the cysteine to the phenylalanine. Left in the record is the CDR3 DNA by itself, 45 bases read in frame from the first base.